Below, 18 T cell receptor beta chains from the same sample are listed, as sequenced in a study of OX40 agonist ivuxolimab in advanced cancers. Generated by immunoSEQ multiplex PCR, the TCRdb table keeps only in-frame clones and is missing some. Of 9,500 to 13,000 clones listed, 76% are singletons. Sequencing was performed on CD4+ or CD8+ T cells sorted from blood, taken in a trial of the OX40 agonist ivuxolimab. These receptors all come from an adult with an advanced solid tumor such as melanoma, head and neck, liver or kidney cancer.

This chain links TRBV29-1 with TRBJ2-3; 9 positions match TRBD1. The CDR3 covers 15 residues. J lost 5 bases, V lost 7 bases, and 13 bases had no gene match. Germline-derived CDR1 and CDR2 are SQVTM and ANQGSEA. DNA of the CDR3: TGCAGCGCCGTACCGGGACAGGGTCGCCTAGATACGCAGTATTTT. Its translation: CSAVPGQGRLDTQYF.

This clone was seen more than once but under ten times. The J gene is TRBJ1-1, the V gene TRBV11-1; D call uncertain. The CDR3 is 13 amino acids. V was trimmed by 3 bases and J by 4 bases, leaving 9 bases between them. Germline CDR1 reads SGHAT; CDR2 reads FQDESV (reference sequence). As DNA, the CDR3 is TGTGCCAGCAGCTTCCCGGGAGGCACTGAAGCTTTCTTT. Protein: CASSFPGGTEAFF. The variable domain in full, completed from reference TRBV11-1 and TRBJ1-1, reads EAEVAQSPRYKITEKSQAVAFWCDPISGHATLYWYRQILGQGPELLVQFQDESVVDDSQLPKDRFSAERLKGVDSTLKIQPAELGDSAMYLCASSFPGGTEAFFGQGTRLTVV.

This CDR3 is CASSPRDPGYNEQFF. CDR3 nucleotide sequence: TGTGCCAGCAGTCCCCGGGACCCCGGCTACAATGAGCAGTTCTTC. The chain uses TRBV27 and TRBJ2-1; the D gene could be TRBD1 or TRBD2 (5 bases each). This CDR3 region has 15 residues. The germline V gene encodes CDR1 MNHEY and CDR2 SMNVEV (reference sequence). The V end lost 5 bases, the J end lost 3 bases, and 14 bases lay between the germline ends.

The chain joins TRBV28 to TRBJ2-3; 9 bases are a match to TRBD2. Germline lookup yields CDR1 MDHEN and CDR2 SYDVKM. This CDR3 comprises 16 residues. After removal of 3 bases from V and 0 bases from J, the junction contained 4 bases not matched to a gene. CDR3 region: CASSLASGVSTDTQYF. The CDR3 DNA is TGTGCCAGCAGTTTGGCTAGCGGGGTTAGCACAGATACGCAGTATTTT.

The chain uses TRBV6-8 and TRBJ2-1; the match to TRBD1 covers 9 bases. The CDR3 spans 16 residues. Germline-derived CDR1 and CDR2 are MNHGY and SAAAGT. The V segment lost 9 bases and the J segment 5 bases; nucleotides outside the gene matches: 14. This chain's CDR3 is CARQDGWTGANNEQFF. CDR3 bases: TGTGCCAGGCAGGACGGTTGGACAGGGGCTAACAATGAGCAGTTCTTC.

The chain joins TRBV7-3 to TRBJ2-3, with D unclear. The length of the CDR3 is 11 residues. The V gene lost 3 bases and the J gene lost 4 bases, with 2 bases spanning the gap. In germline, CDR1 is SGHTA, CDR2 FQGTGA. As DNA, the CDR3 is TGTGCCAGCAGCTTTTCAGATACGCAGTATTTT. This translates into CASSFSDTQYF.

V is TRBV7-8 and J is TRBJ1-2; 10 bases are a match to TRBD1. With 2 bases clipped from V and 8 bases from J, the junction kept 17 bases outside the gene matches. This CDR3 region has 18 residues. Germline-derived CDR1 and CDR2 are SGHVS and FQNEAQ. The CDR3 loop reads CASSLTVGTGAPIEGYTF. Written as DNA, the CDR3 is TGTGCCAGCAGCTTAACAGTAGGGACAGGGGCCCCGATTGAAGGCTACACCTTC.

This clone is medium-sized by share. CDR3 residues: CASSPAGGNEAFF. Here the CDR3 DNA reads TGTGCCAGCTCACCCGCAGGGGGCAATGAAGCTTTCTTT. The V call is TRBV18, the J call TRBJ1-1, with 8 bases fitting TRBD1. The V segment lost 3 bases and the J segment 7 bases; nucleotides outside the gene matches: 4. The CDR3 is made up of 13 amino acids. The V gene's germline CDR1 is KGHSH and CDR2 LQKENI.

The chain employs TRBV6-9 and TRBJ1-2; D uncertain. CDR1 is MNHGY and CDR2 is SVAAGI in the germline V gene. This CDR3 is built from 14 residues. Trimming left V 3 bases short and J 8 bases short, with 16 bases between. In DNA form, the CDR3 reads TGTGCCAGCAGTTACGAGAGAGACCTGAGAGGCTACACCTTC. Translation: CASSYERDLRGYTF.

The gene calls are TRBV4-2 and TRBJ2-5; 9 positions agree with TRBD2. The CDR3 has 16 residues. Germline V gene data show CDR1 as LGHNA and CDR2 as YNFKEQ. Trimming at V came to 0 bases and at J to 5 bases, leaving 7 bases not matched to a gene. In DNA form, the CDR3 reads TGTGCCAGCAGCCAAGACGGCGGGGGGGCTGGGGAGACCCAGTACTTC. Amino acids: CASSQDGGGAGETQYF.

This chain connects TRBV6-5 to TRBJ1-2; D remains unclear. CDR1 and CDR2 (germline): MNHEY, SVGAGI. The CDR3 runs to 12 residues. V was pared by 6 bases and J by 8 bases, with 13 bases between. The DNA for the CDR3 is TGTGCCAGCAGGAGGGAGGACGGCGGCTACACCTTC. This sequence encodes CASRREDGGYTF.

V gene TRBV19 combines with J gene TRBJ2-2, with TRBD1 matching 8 bases. V was pared by 5 bases and J by 4 bases, with 6 bases of the junction left unmatched. In germline, CDR1 is LNHDA, CDR2 SQIVND (reference sequence). The CDR3 loop spans 15 amino acids. CDR3 coding DNA: TGTGCCAGTAGTCCCGACAGGGGACGCACCGGGGAGCTGTTTTTT. Its translation is CASSPDRGRTGELFF.

About this clone: At one of its ends the junction is not consistent with the germline gene, which may arise from a read error. Distinct nucleotide sequences in the sample also encode this CDR3. This chain links TRBV29-1 with TRBJ2-1; 8 positions match TRBD2. The germline CDR1 and CDR2 sequences are SQVTM and ANQGSEA. The length of the CDR3 is 18 residues. The CDR3 coding sequence is TGCCGCGTTGACGGGGGGGGCGGGGCAGGAGGTTCCTACAATGAGCAGTTCTTC. Its translation is CRVDGGGGAGGSYNEQFF.

The V gene is TRBV6-5, the J gene TRBJ2-2; 9 bases fit TRBD1. Germline V gives CDR1 MNHEY, CDR2 SVGAGI. V lost 0 bases to trimming and J lost 6 bases; unmatched junction nucleotides: 5. This CDR3 comprises 16 residues. As DNA, the CDR3 is TGTGCCAGCAGTTACTCGGGTGACAGGGGGTCCGGGGAGCTGTTTTTT. Its translation: CASSYSGDRGSGELFF.

V is TRBV7-2 and J is TRBJ2-3, with 16 bases aligning to TRBD2. The CDR3 extends over 18 amino acids. Germline CDR1 is SGHTA and CDR2 is FQGNSA. The V segment lost 3 bases and the J segment 3 bases; nucleotides outside the gene matches: 6. The CDR3 region has the DNA TGTGCCAGCAGCTTCTCCGGGACTAGCGGGGGGGGAACAGATACGCAGTATTTT. It translates to CASSFSGTSGGGTDTQYF.

The chain employs TRBV19 and TRBJ1-5; D is possibly TRBD1 (5 bases). The CDR3 contains 14 residues. Germline V gene sequence: CDR1 LNHDA, CDR2 SQIVND (reference sequence). V was pared by 2 bases and J by 4 bases, with 9 bases between. The DNA of the CDR3 is TGTGCCAGTAGTATATTAACAGGTAATCAGCCCCAGCATTTT. Translating gives CASSILTGNQPQHF.

This sequence joins TRBV5-1 and TRBJ1-6; possible D gene TRBD1, 5 bases. CDR3 length equals 14 residues. The ends were cut back, 4 bases at V and 9 bases at J, with 14 bases in the middle. CDR1 is SGHRS, CDR2 YFSETQ, per germline. This CDR3 reads CASSLDRMGSPLHF. CDR3 nucleotide sequence: TGCGCCAGCAGCCTCGACAGAATGGGTTCACCCCTCCACTTT.

This chain joins TRBV19 and TRBJ2-5; tentative D call: TRBD2 (6 bases). V was trimmed by 5 bases and J by 2 bases, leaving 12 bases between them. This CDR3 has 14 residues. Germline values: CDR1 LNHDA, CDR2 SQIVND (reference sequence). The CDR3 nucleotides read TGTGCCAGTAGTTGGGGAGGTTCACAAGAGACCCAGTACTTC. This codes for CASSWGGSQETQYF.